The TCR beta chain under discussion was sequenced for a study of blood T cell repertoires in COVID-19. The CDR3 is 14 amino acids. Germline V lookup: CDR1 SGHTS, CDR2 YDEGEE. The germline V and J ends were trimmed by 4 bases and 6 bases, with 16 bases remaining between them. Produced via immunoSEQ multiplex PCR; TCRdb's table is partial and in-frame only. The sample lists approximately 290,000 clones, approximately 90% occurring once. The sample comprised peripheral blood. This chain links TRBV5-8 with TRBJ1-1; a possible D gene is TRBD1 (5 bases). The clonotype comes from a woman in her 30s with COVID-19, enrolled during active disease. The CDR3 spells CASSDTWGDPEAFF. The CDR3 bases are TGTGCCAGCAGCGATACTTGGGGGGATCCTGAAGCTTTCTTT.